This T cell receptor (beta chain) was documented in a study of blood T cell repertoires in COVID-19. Trimming pared 3 bases from V and 4 bases from J, leaving 15 bases between. This CDR3 spans 15 amino acids. Germline CDR1 is ENHRY and CDR2 is SYGVKD. Participants were aged about 18 to 100 years from approximately 23 US areas. Clinical history as reported by participants underpinned cohort assignment. Original analysis: Reference gene primer amplification gave nucleated cell count estimates. The repertoire was sequenced with immunoSEQ multiplex PCR; TCRdb's copy has only in-frame clones and lacks some. V and J calls plus clone size are reproduced from that table; the DNA served to infer D and trimming. The sample has 350,000 to 450,000 clones, more than 80% seen once.

Sequenced material: PBMCs or T cells enriched from blood (not recorded which). This clonotype originated in a young man who had recovered from COVID-19. V usage is TRBV10-3 and J usage is TRBJ1-2, with a possible D match to TRBD1 (5 bases). The CDR3 is CAISDSGQGSYGYTF. As DNA, the CDR3 is TGTGCCATCAGTGATTCAGGGCAGGGATCCTATGGCTACACCTTC.